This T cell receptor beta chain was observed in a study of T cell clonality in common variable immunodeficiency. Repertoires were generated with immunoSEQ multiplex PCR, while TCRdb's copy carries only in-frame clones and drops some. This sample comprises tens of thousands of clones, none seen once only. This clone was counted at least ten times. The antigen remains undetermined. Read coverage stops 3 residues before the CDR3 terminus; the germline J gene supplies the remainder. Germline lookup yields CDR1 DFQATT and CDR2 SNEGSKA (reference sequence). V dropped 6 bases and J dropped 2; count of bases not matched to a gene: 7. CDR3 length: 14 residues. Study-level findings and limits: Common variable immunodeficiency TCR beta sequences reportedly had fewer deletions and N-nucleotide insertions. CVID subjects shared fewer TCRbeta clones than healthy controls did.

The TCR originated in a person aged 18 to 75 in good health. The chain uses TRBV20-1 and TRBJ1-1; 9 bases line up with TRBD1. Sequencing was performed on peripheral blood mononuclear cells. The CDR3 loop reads CSAPKTGGNTEAFF. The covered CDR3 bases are TGCAGTGCCCCGAAGACAGGGGGAAACACTGAA.